A single T cell receptor (beta chain) is shown here with its context. Clones were sequenced by immunoSEQ multiplex PCR, and TCRdb holds only the in-frame ones, with some missing. The repertoire includes approximately 210,000 clones, 82% of them detected once, and approximately 3.6% sits in the top ten. These data originate in a study of blood T cell repertoires in COVID-19. Residents of 24 US areas, aged roughly 18 to 90 years, made up the participants. Participant-given clinical history determined each cohort assignment. The CDR3 is made up of 16 amino acids. The J segment lost 6 bases and the V segment lost 7 bases, leaving 13 bases of the junction unmatched. Germline CDR1 reads SGHVS; CDR2 reads FQNEAQ.

The source of this sequence is a woman aged 55-70 years who had recovered from COVID-19. This sequence joins TRBV7-8 and TRBJ1-5; 9 nucleotides agree with TRBD1. The sequenced sample consisted of PBMCs or T cells enriched from blood (not recorded which). The CDR3 protein is CASIGTGWDGGQPQHF. The CDR3 region has the DNA TGTGCCAGCATCGGGACAGGGTGGGACGGGGGTCAGCCCCAGCATTTT.